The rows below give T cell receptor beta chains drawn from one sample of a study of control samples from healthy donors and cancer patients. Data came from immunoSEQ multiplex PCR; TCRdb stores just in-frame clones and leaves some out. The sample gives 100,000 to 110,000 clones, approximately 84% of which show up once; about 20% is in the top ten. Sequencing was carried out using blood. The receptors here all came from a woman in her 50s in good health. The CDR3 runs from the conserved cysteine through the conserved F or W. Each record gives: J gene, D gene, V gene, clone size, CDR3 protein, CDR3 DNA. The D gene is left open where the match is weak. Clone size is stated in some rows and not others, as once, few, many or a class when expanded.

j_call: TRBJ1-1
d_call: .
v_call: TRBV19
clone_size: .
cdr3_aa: CASSINGRNTEAFF
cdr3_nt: TGTGCCAGTAGTATCAACGGGAGGAACACTGAAGCTTTCTTT

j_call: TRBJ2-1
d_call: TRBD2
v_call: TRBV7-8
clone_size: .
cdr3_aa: CASSLEGTSGRRGVEQFF
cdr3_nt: TGTGCCAGCAGCTTAGAGGGGACTAGCGGGAGAAGAGGAGTTGAGCAGTTCTTC

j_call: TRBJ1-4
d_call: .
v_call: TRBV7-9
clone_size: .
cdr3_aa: CASSLGTAKGEKLFF
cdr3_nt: TGTGCCAGCAGCTTAGGAACGGCTAAAGGCGAAAAACTGTTTTTT

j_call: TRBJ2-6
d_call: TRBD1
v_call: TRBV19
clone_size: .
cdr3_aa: CASSGTAFSGANVLTF
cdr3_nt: TGTGCCAGTTCCGGGACAGCCTTCTCTGGGGCCAACGTCCTGACTTTC

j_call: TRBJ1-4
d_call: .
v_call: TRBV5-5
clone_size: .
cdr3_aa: CASSLGRSQGSTNEKLFF
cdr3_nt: TGTGCCAGCAGCTTGGGAAGATCGCAGGGGTCCACTAATGAAAAACTGTTTTTT

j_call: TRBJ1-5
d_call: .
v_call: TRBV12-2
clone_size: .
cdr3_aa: CASRLDSNQPQHF
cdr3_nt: TGTGCAAGTCGCTTAGATAGCAATCAGCCCCAGCATTTT

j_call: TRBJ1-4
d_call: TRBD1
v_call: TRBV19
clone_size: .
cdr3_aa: CASRSLSEGAYEKLFF
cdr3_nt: TGTGCCAGTAGATCACTTTCGGAGGGGGCTTACGAAAAACTGTTTTTT

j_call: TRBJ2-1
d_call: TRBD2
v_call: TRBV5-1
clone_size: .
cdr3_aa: CASSSSPGRREAYYNEQFF
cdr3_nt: TGCGCCAGCAGCTCCTCGCCTGGCCGGCGGGAGGCTTACTACAATGAGCAGTTCTTC

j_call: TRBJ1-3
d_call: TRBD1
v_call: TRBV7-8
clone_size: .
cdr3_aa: CASSRKTGPSGNTIYF
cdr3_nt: TGTGCCAGCAGCCGTAAGACAGGGCCCTCTGGAAACACCATATATTTT

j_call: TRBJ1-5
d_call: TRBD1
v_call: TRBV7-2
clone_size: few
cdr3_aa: CASSLNLDRSQPQHF
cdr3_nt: TGTGCCAGCAGCCTCAACTTGGACAGGTCTCAGCCCCAGCATTTT

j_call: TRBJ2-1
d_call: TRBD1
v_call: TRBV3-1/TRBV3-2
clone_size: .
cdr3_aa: CASRARGRDRGLMRNEQFF
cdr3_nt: TGTGCCAGCAGGGCAAGAGGCCGGGACAGGGGACTTATGAGGAATGAGCAGTTCTTC

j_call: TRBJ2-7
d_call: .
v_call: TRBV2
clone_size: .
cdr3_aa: CASSERILWESEQYF
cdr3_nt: TGTGCCAGCAGTGAAAGAATTCTGTGGGAGTCCGAGCAGTACTTC

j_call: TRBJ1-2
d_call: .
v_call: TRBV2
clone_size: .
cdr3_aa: CASRMVIYGYTF
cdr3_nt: TGTGCCAGCAGGATGGTTATCTATGGCTACACCTTC

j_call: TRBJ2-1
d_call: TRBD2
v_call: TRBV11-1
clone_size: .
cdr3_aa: CASSPGLAGIYNEQFF
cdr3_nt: TGTGCCAGCAGCCCAGGACTAGCGGGGATCTACAATGAGCAGTTCTTC

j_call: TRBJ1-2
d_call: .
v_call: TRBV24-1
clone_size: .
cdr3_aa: CATSGLGGYTF
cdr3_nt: TGTGCCACCAGTGGGTTGGGTGGCTACACCTTC

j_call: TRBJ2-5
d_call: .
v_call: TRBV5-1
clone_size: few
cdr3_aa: CASSPRDATETQYF
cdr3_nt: TGCGCCAGCAGCCCCAGGGACGCCACAGAGACCCAGTACTTC

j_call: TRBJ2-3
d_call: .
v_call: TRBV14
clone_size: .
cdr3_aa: CASSQDGSTDTQYF
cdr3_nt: TGTGCCAGCAGCCAAGACGGGAGCACAGATACGCAGTATTTT

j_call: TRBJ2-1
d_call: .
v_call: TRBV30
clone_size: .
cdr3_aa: CAWSNGRDHNEQFF
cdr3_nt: TGTGCCTGGAGTAATGGGAGAGATCACAATGAGCAGTTCTTC